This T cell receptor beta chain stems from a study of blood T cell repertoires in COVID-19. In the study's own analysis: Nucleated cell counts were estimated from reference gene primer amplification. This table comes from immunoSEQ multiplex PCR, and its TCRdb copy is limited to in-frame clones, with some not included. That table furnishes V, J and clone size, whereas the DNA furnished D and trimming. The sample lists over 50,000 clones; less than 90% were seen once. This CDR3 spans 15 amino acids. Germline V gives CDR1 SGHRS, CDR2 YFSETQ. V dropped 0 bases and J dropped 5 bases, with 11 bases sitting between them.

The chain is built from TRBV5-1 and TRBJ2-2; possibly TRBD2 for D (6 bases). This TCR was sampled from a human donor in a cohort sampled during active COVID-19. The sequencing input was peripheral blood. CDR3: CASSLAYGGTGELFF. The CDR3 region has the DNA TGCGCCAGCAGCTTGGCCTACGGGGGAACCGGGGAGCTGTTTTTT.